The clone carrying this T cell receptor (beta chain) was detected a few times. Its antigen is as yet unknown. The PCR made use of 60 Vbeta and 13 Jbeta primers. Produced via immunoSEQ multiplex PCR; TCRdb's table is partial and in-frame only. The table shows approximately 150,000 clones, with roughly 77% occurring only once. This sample was included in a study of cytomegalovirus exposure and HLA in healthy donors. General study results and limits: In a later analysis, across HLA loci, associated TCR counts were highest for DRB1, lowest for HLA-C.

This CDR3 region has 14 residues. CDR1 and CDR2 from the germline V gene are MNHEY and SVGAGI. The V gene lost 6 bases and the J gene lost 2 bases, with 14 bases spanning the gap. This chain uses TRBV6-5 with TRBJ2-7; maybe TRBD1 (5 bases). Sequencing was performed on PBMCs. The sequence was collected from a human donor in good health. The CDR3: CASRAPRDTYEQYF. The CDR3 nucleotides read TGTGCCAGCAGGGCGCCCAGGGATACCTACGAGCAGTACTTC.